The source of this TCR beta chain is a study of T cell responses to AZD1222 COVID-19 vaccine. Sequencing used immunoSEQ multiplex PCR; TCRdb keeps in-frame clones, though not all of them. Of fewer than 95,000 clones detected, about 89% appear once; the ten largest clones hold about 6.1%. The table lists this clone with a count of one. Its specificity is unknown. V lost 4 bases to trimming and J lost 8 bases, with 20 bases between them. This CDR3 comprises 15 residues. Germline lookup yields CDR1 LNHNV and CDR2 YYDKDF (reference sequence). Findings of the study overall: Clonal diversity was possibly underestimated, and the donors were mostly white British, with more females. Repertoire samples came only from after the peak T cell response.

Sequencing was performed on peripheral blood, taken 28 days after the second AZD1222 dose. The receptor's source is an adult who received the AZD1222 COVID-19 vaccine. The chain is built from TRBV15 and TRBJ1-2, with D perhaps TRBD1 (5 bases). CDR3 DNA: TGTGCCACCAGCAACCCTTCATGGGGCAGGGAGGGCTACACCTTC. This sequence encodes CATSNPSWGREGYTF.